The subject of this entry is one TCR beta chain. What it binds is unknown. V lost 0 bases to trimming and J lost 2 bases; unmatched junction nucleotides: 9. Germline values: CDR1 SGHRS, CDR2 YFSETQ. The CDR3 has 17 residues. Assay: immunoSEQ multiplex PCR; the TCRdb copy retains only in-frame clones and omits some. The table has 130,000 to 150,000 clones, roughly nine tenths seen once. The data were obtained in a study of cytomegalovirus exposure and HLA in healthy donors. Overall study context: A later analysis reported the 100 to 150 validation repertoires used the same platform as the approximately 670 first-cohort repertoires.

The study's findings and limits: The classifier reportedly diagnosed cytomegalovirus status with high specificity and sensitivity.

Input material: PBMCs. The gene calls are TRBV5-1 and TRBJ2-3, with TRBD2 matching over 7 bases. The sequence came from a woman aged 18-30 years in good health and CMV-seropositive. In nucleotides, the CDR3 is TGCGCCAGCAGCTTGGCCAGGACGGGAGGTTTCACAGATACGCAGTATTTT. This codes for CASSLARTGGFTDTQYF.